These 15 T cell receptor beta chains originate from one sample sequenced in a study of PD-L1 blockade in urothelial cancer. Data came from immunoSEQ multiplex PCR; TCRdb stores just in-frame clones and leaves some out. Of 84,000 or so clones listed, about 85% were seen once; the top ten hold around 14%. The time point here: pretreatment peripheral blood. This specimen consisted of PBMCs, obtained around atezolizumab (anti-PD-L1) treatment. The receptors originated from a man aged 55-75 years with urothelial cancer.

The chain recombines TRBV6-1 with TRBJ1-1; possible D gene TRBD1, 6 bases. The germline V gene encodes CDR1 MNHNS and CDR2 SASEGT. There are 15 residues in the CDR3. Deletions cut 1 base from V and 11 bases from J, with 20 bases between. CDR3 DNA sequence: TGTGCCAGCAGTGAAGAGGGGGGGTATGGGTTTAACGCTTTCTTT. This sequence encodes CASSEEGGYGFNAFF.

The CDR3 protein is CASSLGDRREAFF. The DNA of the CDR3 is TGTGCCAGCAGCTTAGGGGACAGGAGGGAAGCTTTCTTT. The chain couples TRBV7-9 to TRBJ1-1, with 8 bases fitting TRBD1. Looked up from germline, CDR1 is SEHNR and CDR2 is FQNEAQ (reference sequence). This CDR3 is built from 13 residues. V lost 1 base and J lost 8; bases outside the gene matches: 3.

The chain uses TRBV28 and TRBJ2-7; 9 positions match TRBD1. The J segment lost 3 bases and the V segment lost 6 bases, leaving 6 bases of the junction unmatched. This CDR3 spans 14 amino acids. Germline values: CDR1 MDHEN, CDR2 SYDVKM. CDR3 sequence reads: CASRRTGVIYEQYF. CDR3 DNA: TGTGCCAGCAGGCGGACAGGGGTGATCTACGAGCAGTACTTC.

The chain couples TRBV5-1 to TRBJ1-5; no reliable D call. Trimming pared 0 bases from V and 8 bases from J, leaving 12 bases between. Germline lookup yields CDR1 SGHRS and CDR2 YFSETQ. This CDR3 comprises 14 residues. CDR3 loop: CASSLELGSEPQHF. For the CDR3, the DNA is TGCGCCAGCAGCTTGGAGTTGGGGAGTGAGCCCCAGCATTTT.

V is TRBV7-8 and J is TRBJ2-7, with 9 bases aligning to TRBD1. CDR1 is SGHVS, CDR2 FQNEAQ, per germline. J was trimmed by 5 bases and V by 7 bases; bases with no gene match: 12. This CDR3 has 15 residues. The CDR3 DNA reads TGTGCCAGCACCCCACCGGGACAGGGAGTCAACGAGCAGTACTTC. This codes for CASTPPGQGVNEQYF.

The chain joins TRBV9 to TRBJ1-2, with 12 nucleotides matching TRBD1. Germline V gives CDR1 SGDLS, CDR2 YYNGEE. The CDR3 is 15 residues long. J gave up 5 bases and V 3 bases, and 5 bases lay outside the gene matches. The CDR3 region is CASSAGGQGAYGYTF. In nucleotides, the CDR3 is TGTGCCAGCAGCGCCGGGGGACAGGGGGCTTATGGCTACACCTTC.

The rearrangement joins TRBV15 to TRBJ2-1; 9 bases match TRBD1. The CDR3 spans 17 residues. The germline V gene encodes CDR1 LNHNV and CDR2 YYDKDF (reference sequence). The V gene end was trimmed by 2 bases and the J gene end by 0 bases; junction bases not matched to a gene: 5. The CDR3 nucleotides are TGTGCCACCAGCAGAACCGGGACAGGGAGCTCCTACAATGAGCAGTTCTTC. This sequence encodes CATSRTGTGSSYNEQFF.

This chain joins TRBV7-9 and TRBJ1-4; D remains ambiguous. Trimming removed 5 bases at V and 11 bases at J, with 12 bases between. Per germline, CDR1 SEHNR and CDR2 FQNEAQ (reference sequence). CDR3 length equals 12 residues. CDR3 loop: CASSPERLKLFF. DNA of the CDR3: TGTGCCAGCAGCCCTGAACGGTTGAAACTGTTTTTT.

CDR3 protein: CASSLPSGRGLLYNEQFF. CDR3 sequence (DNA): TGTGCCAGCAGTCTACCTAGCGGGAGGGGGCTACTGTACAATGAGCAGTTCTTC. The chain carries TRBV27 and TRBJ2-1, with 12 bases fitting TRBD2. The CDR3 covers 18 residues. V shed 5 bases, J shed 4 bases, and the junction held 12 bases outside the gene matches. Per germline, CDR1 MNHEY and CDR2 SMNVEV (reference sequence).

The chain uses TRBV19 and TRBJ2-1, with D possibly being TRBD1 (6 bases). CDR3 length: 14 residues. Trimming removed 3 bases from V and 7 bases from J, with 13 bases in between. In germline, CDR1 is LNHDA, CDR2 SQIVND (reference sequence). DNA for the CDR3: TGTGCCAGTAGTATTTCACATGGACAGAATGAGCAGTTCTTC. Translated: CASSISHGQNEQFF.

The V gene is TRBV12-5, the J gene TRBJ2-1; 9 bases agree with TRBD2. The CDR3 is 13 amino acids. The ends lost 9 bases at V and 3 bases at J; junction bases unmatched: 3. Germline V lookup: CDR1 LGHNT, CDR2 FRNRAP. CDR3 amino acids: CASAAGGYNEQFF. CDR3 nucleotides: TGTGCTAGCGCAGCGGGAGGCTACAATGAGCAGTTCTTC.

This clone turned up a few times. The V gene is TRBV6-4, the J gene TRBJ1-3; D gene ambiguous. The CDR3 has 13 residues. In germline, CDR1 is MRHNA, CDR2 SNTAGT. Trimming stripped 4 bases from V and 4 bases from J, with 8 bases between. The CDR3: CASSVETGNTIYF. The CDR3 DNA is TGTGCCAGCAGTGTCGAGACAGGAAACACCATATATTTT.

This clone was counted a few times. V is TRBV19 and J is TRBJ1-5, with D perhaps matching TRBD1 (6 bases). V dropped 5 bases and J dropped 3 bases, with 11 bases sitting between them. The CDR3 has 14 residues. Per the germline V gene, CDR1 is LNHDA and CDR2 is SQIVND (reference sequence). The CDR3 DNA sequence: TGTGCCAGTAGTTTACAGGGCGACAATCAGCCCCAGCATTTT. It is translated as CASSLQGDNQPQHF. Supplemented by reference TRBV19 and TRBJ1-5, the full variable domain reads DGGITQSPKYLFRKEGQNVTLSCEQNLNHDAMYWYRQDPGQGLRLIYYSQIVNDFQKGDIAEGYSVSREKKESFPLTVTSAQKNPTAFYLCASSLQGDNQPQHFGDGTRLSIL.

The chain links TRBV30 to TRBJ1-5, with D possibly matching TRBD1 (5 bases). The CDR3 has 13 residues. V was pared by 2 bases and J by 4 bases, with 9 bases between. Germline V gene sequence: CDR1 GTSNPN, CDR2 SVGIG (reference sequence). CDR3 coding DNA: TGTGCCTGGAGTACGGCAGGGAATCAGCCCCAGCATTTT. Residues: CAWSTAGNQPQHF.

This clone occurred a few times. The identical CDR3 is also encoded by other nucleotide sequences in the sample. The J gene is TRBJ1-6, the V gene TRBV6-5; possibly TRBD1 for D (5 bases). Germline CDR1 and CDR2: MNHEY and SVGAGI. The CDR3 length is 13 residues. Trimming took 6 bases from V and 7 from J, leaving 10 bases between them. Here the CDR3 reads CASRTGWNSPLHF. The DNA for the CDR3 is TGTGCCAGCAGAACAGGTTGGAATTCACCCCTCCACTTT.